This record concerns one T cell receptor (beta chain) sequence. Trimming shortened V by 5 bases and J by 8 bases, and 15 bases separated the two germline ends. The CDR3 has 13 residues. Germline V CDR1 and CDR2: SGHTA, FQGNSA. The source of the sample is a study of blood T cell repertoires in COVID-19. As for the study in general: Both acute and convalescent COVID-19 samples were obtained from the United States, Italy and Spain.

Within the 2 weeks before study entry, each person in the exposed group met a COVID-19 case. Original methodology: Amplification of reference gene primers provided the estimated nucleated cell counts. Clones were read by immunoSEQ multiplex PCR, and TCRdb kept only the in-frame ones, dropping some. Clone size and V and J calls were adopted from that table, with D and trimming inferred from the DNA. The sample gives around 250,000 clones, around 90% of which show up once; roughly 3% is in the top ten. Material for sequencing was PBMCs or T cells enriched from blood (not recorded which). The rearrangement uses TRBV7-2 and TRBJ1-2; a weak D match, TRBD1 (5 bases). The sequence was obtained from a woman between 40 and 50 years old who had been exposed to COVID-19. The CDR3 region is CASSRQGLEGYTF. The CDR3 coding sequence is TGTGCCAGCAGCCGTCAGGGCTTAGAGGGCTACACCTTC. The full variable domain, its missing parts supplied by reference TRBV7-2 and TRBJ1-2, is GAGVSQSPSNKVTEKGKDVELRCDPISGHTALYWYRQSLGQGLEFLIYFQGNSAPDKSGLPSDRFSAERTGGSVSTLTIQRTQQEDSAVYLCASSRQGLEGYTFGSGTRLTVV.